These 21 T cell receptor beta chains share one sample of origin, sequenced in a study of T cell clonotyping in hematopoietic cell transplantation (TCRdb year 2021). Receptor amplification or capture employed the immunoSEQ multiplex PCR assay. Drawn from immuneACCESS, this table holds only the in-frame rearrangements with V and J called that TCRdb kept. Clones are partly lost; checked studies trace under half to an unresolved V gene and leave the rest unexplained. Present in this sample are over 7,500 clones, nearly 98% of which were seen just once. 2% to 2.5% of the sample rests with the top ten. The time point label here, explained by the study, means: 100 days after allo-HCT. The specimen was peripheral blood mononuclear cells, collected 100 days after allogeneic stem cell transplant. These receptors all stem from a male patient aged 55 to 69 who had an allogeneic stem cell transplant from a related donor, so the T cells may come from the graft donor. Some clones in this sample may be carry-over from other donors' samples.

This chain connects TRBV28 to TRBJ1-4, with TRBD1 as a possible D gene (5 bases). Germline-derived CDR1 and CDR2 are MDHEN and SYDVKM. There are 16 residues in the CDR3. Trimming cost V 3 bases and J 8 bases, with 19 bases left between them. DNA for the CDR3: TGTGCCAGCAGTTTTAGTCAGGGCGGCCGACGGGAAAAACTGTTTTTT. This codes for CASSFSQGGRREKLFF.

V and J are TRBV6-6 and TRBJ2-4, with a tentative D call TRBD1 (8 bases). The CDR3 is 15 amino acids. V lost 9 bases to trimming and J lost 2 bases, with 17 bases between them. Germline assignment: CDR1 MNHNY and CDR2 SVGAGI (reference sequence). The CDR3 loop reads CARRQGRGTKNIQYF. CDR3 in DNA: TGTGCCAGGAGACAGGGGAGGGGGACCAAAAACATTCAGTACTTC.

The CDR3 DNA reads TGCGCCAGCAGCTTGGAGGGCAGGGGTGGAACAGATACGCAGTATTTT. It encodes CASSLEGRGGTDTQYF. The genes are TRBV5-1 and TRBJ2-3, with D perhaps TRBD1 (6 bases). Per the germline V gene, CDR1 is SGHRS and CDR2 is YFSETQ. Deletions cut 0 bases from V and 3 bases from J, with 14 bases between. This CDR3 comprises 16 residues. The variable domain in full, completed from reference TRBV5-1 and TRBJ2-3, reads KAGVTQTPRYLIKTRGQQVTLSCSPISGHRSVSWYQQTPGQGLQFLFEYFSETQRNKGNFPGRFSGRQFSNSRSEMNVSTLELGDSALYLCASSLEGRGGTDTQYFGPGTRLTVL.

V is TRBV21-1 and J is TRBJ2-7. TRBV21-1 is deemed a pseudogene. The CDR3 sequence is 13 residues long. The CDR3 region is CASSKQGSYEQYF. The CDR3 DNA reads as TGTGCCAGCAGCAAACAAGGGTCCTACGAGCAGTACTTC.

The CDR3 reads CASRPGPYGYTF. The CDR3 nucleotides read TGTGCCAGCAGACCGGGGCCCTATGGCTACACCTTC. This sequence joins TRBV28 and TRBJ1-2; maybe TRBD1 (5 bases). CDR1 is MDHEN and CDR2 is SYDVKM in the germline V gene. The V end lost 6 bases, the J end lost 4 bases, and 9 bases lay between the germline ends. The CDR3 has 12 amino acids.

This clone has a single count. This rearrangement joins TRBV2 to TRBJ2-6; D is unresolved. The V and J ends lost 6 bases and 2 bases respectively, with 5 bases between them. The germline V gene encodes CDR1 SNHLY and CDR2 FYNNEI. The CDR3 spans 13 residues. The CDR3 region is CASRVAGANVLTF. The CDR3, as DNA: TGTGCCAGCAGGGTGGCTGGGGCCAACGTCCTGACTTTC.

V usage is TRBV9 and J usage is TRBJ1-6; 7 bases are a match to TRBD1. V dropped 5 bases and J dropped 10; count of bases not matched to a gene: 12. CDR3 length: 15 amino acids. Germline V CDR1 and CDR2: SGDLS, YYNGEE. The CDR3 DNA sequence: TGTGCCAGCAGGACCGAGGGGGCGCGGGGATCACCCCTCCACTTT. Its protein is CASRTEGARGSPLHF. Filled out from reference TRBV9 and TRBJ1-6, the complete variable domain reads DSGVTQTPKHLITATGQRVTLRCSPRSGDLSVYWYQQSLDQGLQFLIQYYNGEERAKGNILERFSAQQFPDLHSELNLSSLELGDSALYFCASRTEGARGSPLHFGNGTRLTVT.

CDR3 DNA: TGTGCCAGCAGCATCACACCGGGGAAGAACTACGAGCAGTACTTC. Its translation is CASSITPGKNYEQYF. The V and J genes are TRBV12-1 and TRBJ2-7; the table's D gene call, TRBD2, was not cross checked with the DNA. TRBV12-1 is reported as a pseudogene. The CDR3 extends over 15 amino acids.

This clone was counted a few times. The chain joins TRBV30 to TRBJ1-2; weak D call: TRBD1 (5 bases). The V end was cut by 3 bases, the J end by 7 bases, with 12 bases between. Germline V gene data show CDR1 as GTSNPN and CDR2 as SVGIG (reference sequence). CDR3 size: 12 residues. Here the CDR3 reads CAWRAGSSGYTF. In DNA form, the CDR3 reads TGTGCCTGGAGGGCAGGGTCCTCTGGCTACACCTTC.

The chain has TRBV5-1 and TRBJ2-3, with TRBD1 matching 7 bases. This CDR3 contains 15 residues. Per germline, CDR1 SGHRS and CDR2 YFSETQ. Trimming removed 5 bases from V and 2 bases from J; junction bases left unmatched: 8. The CDR3 loop reads CASSLVDRDTDTQYF. CDR3 DNA: TGCGCCAGCAGTTTAGTTGACAGGGACACAGATACGCAGTATTTT. Based on the CDR3 plus reference TRBV5-1 and TRBJ2-3, the full variable domain is KAGVTQTPRYLIKTRGQQVTLSCSPISGHRSVSWYQQTPGQGLQFLFEYFSETQRNKGNFPGRFSGRQFSNSRSEMNVSTLELGDSALYLCASSLVDRDTDTQYFGPGTRLTVL.

The chain employs TRBV5-1 and TRBJ2-7, with a weak D call TRBD1 (6 bases). Trimming left V 0 bases short and J 7 bases short, with 14 bases between. CDR3 length equals 14 residues. CDR1 and CDR2 from the germline V gene are SGHRS and YFSETQ. CDR3 in amino acids: CASSLEVTGAEQYF. The CDR3 DNA is TGCGCCAGCAGCTTGGAGGTGACAGGAGCAGAGCAGTACTTC.

The rearrangement uses TRBV28 and TRBJ2-7; D is tentatively TRBD1 or TRBD2 (5 bases each). Germline V gene lookup returns CDR1 MDHEN and CDR2 SYDVKM. V dropped 2 bases and J dropped 0 bases, with 11 bases sitting between them. This CDR3 spans 15 amino acids. The CDR3: CASSLRPGPSYEQYF. CDR3 sequence (DNA): TGTGCCAGCAGTTTAAGGCCGGGACCCTCCTACGAGCAGTACTTC.

The chain recombines TRBV30 with TRBJ1-3; D uncertain. V lost 8 bases and J lost 0, with 11 bases in between. The germline V gene encodes CDR1 GTSNPN and CDR2 SVGIG (reference sequence). CDR3 length: 13 residues. CDR3: CAANTRSGNTIYF. CDR3 in DNA: TGTGCCGCCAACACCCGCTCTGGAAACACCATATATTTT.

This chain joins TRBV9 and TRBJ2-3, with no clear D. CDR1 is SGDLS and CDR2 is YYNGEE in the germline V gene. The CDR3 consists of 14 residues. Deletions cut 3 bases from V and 4 bases from J, with 12 bases between. The CDR3 region has the DNA TGTGCCAGCAGCGCGAGACTGGTGGCAGATACGCAGTATTTT. It codes for CASSARLVADTQYF.

The chain is built from TRBV28 and TRBJ2-2; perhaps TRBD2 as D (6 bases). V shed 10 bases and J shed 1 base, with 16 bases lying between them. Germline V gene lookup returns CDR1 MDHEN and CDR2 SYDVKM. The CDR3 totals 15 residues. DNA of the CDR3: TGTGCCACGCTTTGGCGGGACGGGAACACCGGGGAGCTGTTTTTT. Its translation: CATLWRDGNTGELFF.

The rearrangement joins TRBV11-2 to TRBJ2-2; no reliable D call. Germline assignment: CDR1 SGHAT and CDR2 FQNNGV. V was trimmed by 1 base and J by 1 base, leaving 7 bases between them. The CDR3 length is 15 residues. The CDR3, as DNA: TGTGCCAGCAGCTTAGTGGTAGGGAACACCGGGGAGCTGTTTTTT. Translating it yields CASSLVVGNTGELFF.

The count of this clone is one. The genes are TRBV2 and TRBJ2-7, with a possible D match to TRBD1 (7 bases). Germline CDR1 reads SNHLY; CDR2 reads FYNNEI. Trimming removed 6 bases from V and 10 bases from J, with 16 bases in between. This CDR3 contains 12 residues. The CDR3 nucleotides are TGTGCCAGCAGGGAGGGGACAGAGAGTCAGTACTTC. It specifies CASREGTESQYF. Full variable domain (outside the CDR3, taken from reference TRBV2 and TRBJ2-7): EPEVTQTPSHQVTQMGQEVILRCVPISNHLYFYWYRQILGQKVEFLVSFYNNEISEKSEIFDDQFSVERPDGSNFTLKIRSTKLEDSAMYFCASREGTESQYFGPGTRLTVT.

This chain links TRBV7-9 with TRBJ2-7, with TRBD1 matching over 9 bases. Unmatched junction bases numbered 17, after V lost 8 bases and J lost 6 bases. This CDR3 contains 16 residues. Germline CDR1 is SEHNR and CDR2 is FQNEAQ (reference sequence). In DNA, the CDR3 is TGTGCCAGCGATACAACAGCTTTGGGACAGGGAGGCGAGCAGTACTTC. It translates to CASDTTALGQGGEQYF.

The gene calls are TRBV9 and TRBJ2-7, with 10 positions matching TRBD1. Trimming took 4 bases from V and 1 from J; bases not matched to a gene: 5. Germline CDR1 SGDLS, CDR2 YYNGEE. This CDR3 has 15 amino acids. CDR3 protein: CASSPWTGGSYEQYF. The CDR3 DNA is TGTGCCAGCAGCCCCTGGACAGGGGGATCCTACGAGCAGTACTTC.

The chain uses TRBV29-1 and TRBJ2-7; D possibly corresponds to TRBD1 (6 bases). Germline values: CDR1 SQVTM, CDR2 ANQGSEA. The CDR3 extends over 14 amino acids. V gave up 6 bases and J gave up 2 bases, with 17 bases separating them. CDR3 region: CSVYLQGIPYEQYF. In DNA, the CDR3 is TGCAGCGTCTACCTCCAGGGGATCCCCTACGAGCAGTACTTC.

This chain connects TRBV5-1 to TRBJ1-6; TRBD1 aligns across 7 bases. Germline V gene sequence: CDR1 SGHRS, CDR2 YFSETQ. The CDR3 is 17 amino acids. V lost 0 bases to trimming and J lost 8 bases; unmatched junction nucleotides: 11. CDR3 in amino acids: CASSLAGQELQHSPLHF. CDR3 nucleotide sequence: TGCGCCAGCAGCTTGGCCGGACAGGAACTCCAGCATTCACCCCTCCACTTT.